This paragraph covers one TCR beta chain sequence. There is no known antigen for this receptor. Base quality data are lacking; no much larger clone is found one base away. These data are taken from a study of shared clonotypes between healthy human individuals (dated by TCRdb to the early 2020s). A note on the overall study: Two women and a few men aged 18 to 49 years were included in the cohort. For each donor, CD4 naive and CD4 memory were each run on three plates, CD8 naive on two plates, and CD8 memory on one plate. To estimate repertoire size and how much clonotype sharing occurs between individuals, the study deeply sequenced the blood TCR repertoires of 4 to 6 healthy adults. To increase sequencing depth and limit assay-specific biases, TCR repertoire library preparation and sequencing were carried out by different laboratories using diverse techniques. Between about 0.9 and 10 billion PBMCs per donor were obtained by leukapheresis.

Using the deep immunoSEQ assay, TCR CDR3 regions were amplified from genomic DNA by multiplex PCR. Extracted genomic DNA from each cell subset was distributed evenly across all wells of several immunoSEQ 96-well plates, and each plate was treated as a replicate. For sorted subsets, each replicate PCR was loaded with around 220 ng genomic DNA, equivalent to some 27,000 T cell genomes. Purified libraries were measured with a Qubit 3.0 fluorometer, size-checked on a Bioanalyzer 2100, and measured again with the KAPA Library Quantification kit. Each immunoSEQ 96-well plate was sequenced on its own single-read 150-cycle Illumina NextSeq 550 flow cell. Per the original workflow: Because the immunoSEQ output held only junctional sequences and lacked quality scores, the filtering could not match the filtering applied to full-length reads. To assign V/J genes and CDR3, sequences were annotated against IMGT germline references using PyIR, a Python wrapper for IgBLAST v1.9. Reads were filtered out if the reads had weak V/J assignments (E-value above 1e-6), no CDR3, stop codons, out-of-frame junctions, or ambiguous translated residues. V3J clonotypes were defined as sequences sharing an identical inferred V gene, J gene, and CDR3 amino acid sequence. Percentage overlap between repertoires was computed as shared unique clonotypes divided by the size of the smaller repertoire. Three approaches were used to assess repertoire richness: RTK rarefaction, the Chao1 estimator, and Recon v2.1 estimates of unobserved clonotypes. Generation probabilities were computed with OLGA for all TCRbeta clonotypes obtained by the gDNA method from four donors. TCRdb carries this immuneACCESS record with in-frame sequences only. Its versions omit some clonotypes, under half of them owing to an unresolved V gene in the studies checked, with the rest unexplained. That table is the source of V, J and clone size, and D and trimming were worked out from the DNA. This sample lists some 630,000 clones; less than 80% were detected once. Approximately 2% of the sample goes to the ten largest clones.

The germline ends are 19 bases apart after V is trimmed by 0 bases and J by 6 bases. The CDR3 numbers 16 residues from cysteine through phenylalanine. Only the CDR3 region is kept as DNA, spanning 48 bases read in frame from base 1. The germline V gene gives CDR1 as SGDLS and CDR2 as YYNGEE. Points the paper makes about the study in general: Pairwise subsampling led to the expectation that sequencing depth would affect the degree of clonotype sharing among donors. Roughly 5.2% of naive CD4, 3.5% of naive CD8, 2.3% of memory CD4, and around 0.42% of memory CD8 clonotypes were shared across several donors. Because the study included only a small number of donors, the genetic and exposure-history diversity represented was limited. Only blood was sampled, and tissue TCR repertoires likely differ from those in blood. Naive subsets generally had larger estimated clonotype richness than memory subsets did. Clonotypes shared by all four sorted-subset donors showed higher generation probabilities than non-shared clonotypes. Rarefaction of sorted-subset datasets indicated incomplete sequencing despite the large sequencing depth.

Healthy HIV-negative adults with no recently reported acute infections or vaccinations were included as donors. Every donor was a Caucasian adult living in Nashville, Tennessee, USA. CD4+ T cells were enriched through magnetic negative selection, after which naive cells were positively selected on CD45RA and the remaining negative fraction served as the memory subset. Blood was obtained by leukapheresis, after which PBMCs were separated by Ficoll-Histopaque density gradient centrifugation and cryopreserved in liquid nitrogen vapor phase. Analytical flow cytometry was used to check the purity and quantity of each magnetically sorted T cell population. Genomic DNA was isolated from each sorted fraction and quantified by UV absorbance on a Nanodrop 2000c.

This receptor was identified in a woman aged 30 to 39 in good health. Sequences were obtained from memory CD4+ T cells sorted from blood. Explained via the paper, the cell subset or site label denotes: CD45RA-negative fraction. The V and J segments used are TRBV9 and TRBJ2-7; the D call could be TRBD1 or TRBD2, with each sharing 7 bases. The CDR3 has the sequence CASSVEGEGARSEQYF. The DNA reads TGTGCCAGCAGCGTAGAAGGGGAGGGGGCGAGGAGCGAGCAGTACTTC.